These 17 T cell receptor beta chains originate from one sample sequenced in a study of T cells after posttransplantation cyclophosphamide. Busulfan-fludarabine conditioning, marrow transplant, and cyclophosphamide on days +3 and +4 were administered. Clones were sequenced by immunoSEQ multiplex PCR, and TCRdb holds only the in-frame ones, with some missing. The sample has about 11,000 clones, over 80% seen once. The sample consisted of PBMCs, taken roughly 2,000 days after allogeneic stem cell transplant with posttransplant cyclophosphamide. Receptors were obtained from a female patient aged 50-65 years who received an allogeneic stem cell transplant from a related donor, was CMV-positive, and had no GVHD. Some T cells may be supplied by the graft donor.

This clone occurred a few times. The gene calls are TRBV15 and TRBJ2-7, with D hard to call. The V gene's germline CDR1 is LNHNV and CDR2 YYDKDF (reference sequence). This CDR3 region has 13 residues. Trimming stripped 0 bases from V and 0 bases from J, with 3 bases between. The CDR3 DNA is TGTGCCACCAGCAGAGAGCGCTCCTACGAGCAGTACTTC. Translating gives CATSRERSYEQYF.

The chain links TRBV7-9 to TRBJ1-1; D is unclear. Germline V gene lookup returns CDR1 SEHNR and CDR2 FQNEAQ (reference sequence). The CDR3 covers 14 residues. V lost 5 bases and J 5 bases, leaving 15 bases between the germline ends. In DNA, the CDR3 is TGTGCCAGCAGCCAATACCGGGGAGGGACTGAAGCTTTCTTT. It is translated as CASSQYRGGTEAFF.

This clone has a handful of counts. The chain combines TRBV14 with TRBJ2-1; 9 bases line up with TRBD1. Germline loops: CDR1 SGHDN, CDR2 FVKESK. This CDR3 region has 14 residues. Trimming at V came to 5 bases and at J to 6 bases, leaving 5 bases not matched to a gene. The CDR3 nucleotides read TGTGCCAGCAGCAGTAAGGACAGGGGCAATGAGCAGTTCTTC. Encoded protein: CASSSKDRGNEQFF.

The chain is built from TRBV7-3 and TRBJ2-1; 9 nucleotides match TRBD2. Germline V CDR1 and CDR2: SGHTA, FQGTGA. With V trimmed by 5 bases and J by 8 bases, 10 bases remained unmatched. The CDR3 covers 15 residues. Here the CDR3 DNA reads TGTGCCAGCAGCCCTCGGCAGGGACTAGCTGATGAGCAGTTCTTC. It codes for CASSPRQGLADEQFF.

This clone rates as medium-sized. The chain links TRBV5-1 to TRBJ1-2, with D hard to call. The CDR3 has 13 residues. Between the trimmed V and J ends, which lost 7 bases and 0 bases, there was a span of 10 bases. Per germline, CDR1 SGHRS and CDR2 YFSETQ. The DNA of the CDR3 is TGCGCCAGCCGCCCAGGCTCTAACTATGGCTACACCTTC. Amino acids: CASRPGSNYGYTF.

This clone has just a few counts. The chain employs TRBV10-1 and TRBJ2-7; possible D gene TRBD2, 6 bases. This CDR3 has 16 residues. Trimming left V 5 bases short and J 5 bases short, with 22 bases between. From germline, CDR1 is WNHNN and CDR2 SYGVQD (reference sequence). CDR3 region: CASSQPPGTFPHEQYF. CDR3 nucleotides: TGCGCCAGCAGTCAACCTCCGGGGACTTTCCCCCACGAGCAGTACTTC.

The rearrangement links TRBV9 to TRBJ2-1; 9 bases fit TRBD2. Germline CDR1 is SGDLS and CDR2 is YYNGEE. The trim removed 0 bases at V and 7 bases at J, leaving 5 bases unmatched. This CDR3 has 15 residues. This chain's CDR3 is CASSVVSGGLNEQFF. The CDR3 DNA sequence: TGTGCCAGCAGCGTAGTTAGCGGGGGATTAAATGAGCAGTTCTTC.

The chain uses TRBV6-5 and TRBJ2-7; D is unclear. Germline V gene data show CDR1 as MNHEY and CDR2 as SVGAGI. Trimming removed 2 bases at V and 1 base at J, with 9 bases between. The CDR3 is 14 residues long. The CDR3: CASSYGVASYEQYF. The CDR3 coding sequence is TGTGCCAGCAGTTACGGAGTTGCGTCCTACGAGCAGTACTTC.

This clone was picked up one time. The chain uses TRBV7-2 and TRBJ2-7; a weak D match, TRBD2 (6 bases). The V gene lost 5 bases and the J gene lost 7 bases, with 21 bases spanning the gap. Germline CDR1 SGHTA, CDR2 FQGNSA. The CDR3 has 15 residues. This CDR3 reads CASSRGGQGSFEQYF. CDR3 sequence (DNA): TGTGCCAGCAGCCGCGGAGGGCAGGGCTCTTTTGAGCAGTACTTC.

CDR3 coding DNA: TGTGCCAGCAGCTCGGGACTAGCGGGTTCAGAGACCCAGTACTTC. Amino acid sequence: CASSSGLAGSETQYF. The chain carries TRBV7-9 and TRBJ2-5; the match to TRBD2 covers 12 bases. This CDR3 has 15 amino acids. The germline gives CDR1 SEHNR, CDR2 FQNEAQ (reference sequence). V was clipped by 4 bases and J by 4 bases; unmatched bases: 4.

The V call is TRBV13, the J call TRBJ2-5; 7 nucleotides match TRBD1. This CDR3 spans 15 amino acids. Germline assignment: CDR1 PRHDT and CDR2 FYEKMQ (reference sequence). J lost 5 bases, V lost 5 bases, and 11 bases had no gene match. The CDR3 loop is CASSEGALRGETQYF. The CDR3 nucleotides are TGTGCCAGCAGCGAGGGGGCTTTACGTGGGGAGACCCAGTACTTC.

The rearrangement uses TRBV7-9 and TRBJ1-2, with TRBD1 matching 7 bases. CDR1 is SEHNR, CDR2 FQNEAQ, per germline (reference sequence). The CDR3 loop spans 13 amino acids. The V and J ends lost 5 bases and 6 bases, in that order; junction bases with no gene match: 6. This CDR3 is CASSLTGNNGYTF. The CDR3 bases are TGTGCCAGCAGCCTGACAGGGAATAATGGCTACACCTTC.

This clone was seen a few times. V and J are TRBV19 and TRBJ2-1; 8 positions match TRBD2. Germline lookup yields CDR1 LNHDA and CDR2 SQIVND (reference sequence). This CDR3 has 15 amino acids. V shed 5 bases, J shed 8 bases, and the junction held 11 bases outside the gene matches. CDR3 amino acids: CASSSSGTRGDEQFF. The CDR3 DNA sequence: TGTGCCAGTAGTTCCTCCGGGACTAGAGGCGATGAGCAGTTCTTC.

This clone is medium-sized in the sample. This chain connects TRBV7-2 to TRBJ1-2; D remains unclear. CDR1 and CDR2 (germline): SGHTA, FQGNSA. The CDR3 loop spans 14 amino acids. With 3 bases removed from V and 3 bases from J, the gap between germline ends came to 11 bases. The CDR3 DNA reads TGTGCCAGCAGCTTTAGCCGATACTACTATGGCTACACCTTC. This gives the protein CASSFSRYYYGYTF.

This chain uses TRBV29-1 with TRBJ2-1; D perhaps matches TRBD1 (5 bases). This CDR3 comprises 12 residues. Trimming removed 5 bases at V and 3 bases at J, with 8 bases between. The germline V gene encodes CDR1 SQVTM and CDR2 ANQGSEA. The CDR3 sequence: CSVSDSYNEQFF. The CDR3 DNA is TGCAGCGTTTCCGACAGCTACAATGAGCAGTTCTTC.

This chain joins TRBV9 and TRBJ2-1; D not certain. V was shortened by 0 bases and J by 7 bases, with 14 bases between the two germline ends. The CDR3 is made up of 15 amino acids. Germline V gene lookup returns CDR1 SGDLS and CDR2 YYNGEE. CDR3 nucleotides: TGTGCCAGCAGCGTAGTCAGCTTCCCAGGTAATGAGCAGTTCTTC. It yields the protein CASSVVSFPGNEQFF.

The chain employs TRBV18 and TRBJ1-2, with 7 nucleotides matching TRBD1. This CDR3 has 16 amino acids. CDR1 is KGHSH and CDR2 is LQKENI in the germline V gene. Trimming took 1 base from V and 8 from J; bases not matched to a gene: 13. The CDR3 nucleotides read TGTGCCAGCTCACCACGGCTTTCTACAGGGGCTATGGGCTACACCTTC. Translated, it gives CASSPRLSTGAMGYTF.